This is a list of T cell receptor beta chains from one sample in a study of blood T cell repertoires in COVID-19. Using immunoSEQ multiplex PCR, the repertoire was profiled, and TCRdb retains in-frame clones only, with some absent. The sample includes about 56,000 clones, 84% of them seen just once. Source material: peripheral blood. Receptors were obtained from a woman older than 75 with acute or convalescent COVID-19. CDR3s include the opening cysteine and the closing phenylalanine or tryptophan. D genes are given only for firm matches. Some rows have no size entry. The others give once, few or many, or a class for an expanded clone.

j_call cdr3_length v_call clone_size d_call cdr3_aa cdr3_nt
TRBJ1-6 18 TRBV19 . TRBD1 CASDGGTGGRGYNSPLHF TGTGCCAGCGATGGGGGGACAGGGGGCAGGGGTTATAATTCACCCCTCCACTTT
TRBJ2-7 12 TRBV11-1 . TRBD1 CASSRRQGAKYF TGTGCCAGCAGCCGTAGACAGGGGGCAAAGTACTTC
TRBJ1-5 17 TRBV4-2 . TRBD1 CASSHGDSSYSNQPQHF TGTGCCAGCAGCCACGGGGACAGTTCCTATAGCAATCAGCCCCAGCATTTT
TRBJ1-2 13 TRBV5-3 once . CARTGTGPYGYTF TGTGCCAGAACAGGTACTGGCCCCTATGGCTACACCTTC
TRBJ2-5 12 TRBV29-1 . . CSVVVGKETQYF TGCAGCGTTGTGGTCGGTAAAGAGACCCAGTACTTC
TRBJ2-2 13 TRBV24-1 . . CATRRGDTGELFF TGTGCCACCCGACGCGGAGACACCGGGGAGCTGTTTTTT
TRBJ1-2 13 TRBV2 few . CASSEQGDYGYTF TGTGCCAGCAGTGAACAGGGTGACTATGGCTACACCTTC
TRBJ2-7 16 TRBV6-6 once TRBD1 CASRTRSGTGTHEQYF TGTGCCAGCAGAACACGTTCGGGGACAGGGACCCACGAGCAGTACTTC
TRBJ2-6 14 TRBV11-2 . . CASSSTTGANVLTF TGTGCCAGCAGCTCTACTACTGGGGCCAACGTCCTGACTTTC
TRBJ1-2 12 TRBV30 . TRBD1 CAWRQGAGGYTF TGTGCCTGGCGACAGGGGGCAGGCGGCTACACCTTC
TRBJ1-1 14 TRBV5-1 few TRBD1 CASTDTGGTTEAFF TGCGCCAGCACCGACACAGGGGGGACCACTGAAGCTTTCTTT
TRBJ2-1 14 TRBV27 . TRBD2 CASSSPGLSNEQFF TGTGCCAGCAGTTCCCCGGGACTATCCAATGAGCAGTTCTTC
TRBJ2-7 12 TRBV12-3/TRBV12-4 . . CASSAAGNEQYF TGTGCCAGCAGTGCGGCAGGGAACGAGCAGTACTTC
TRBJ2-1 16 TRBV5-1 . . CASRPEGSSSYNEQFF TGCGCCAGCAGGCCGGAGGGTTCCAGCTCCTACAATGAGCAGTTCTTC
TRBJ1-3 14 TRBV1 once . CTSSLSGSGNTIYF TGCACCAGCAGCCTTTCAGGCTCTGGAAACACCATATATTTT
TRBJ1-5 15 TRBV5-1 . . CASSLTPGDNQPQHF TGCGCCAGCAGCTTGACCCCCGGAGACAATCAGCCCCAGCATTTT
TRBJ2-5 13 TRBV10-3 once . CAISDTSLETQYF TGTGCCATCAGTGATACTAGCCTCGAGACCCAGTACTTC
TRBJ1-4 14 TRBV7-9 once TRBD1 CASSRDRESEKLFF TGTGCCAGCAGCCGGGACAGGGAGAGCGAAAAACTGTTTTTT
TRBJ2-1 13 TRBV29-1 once TRBD2 CSVEGLAANEQFF TGCAGCGTTGAAGGACTAGCGGCCAATGAGCAGTTCTTC
TRBJ2-1 13 TRBV10-3 . . CAISEGFNNEQFF TGTGCCATCAGTGAGGGCTTCAACAATGAGCAGTTCTTC
TRBJ1-5 16 TRBV9 few TRBD1 CASSPGTGGLNQPQHF TGTGCCAGCAGCCCCGGGACAGGGGGTCTCAATCAGCCCCAGCATTTT
TRBJ1-6 16 TRBV5-1 few TRBD1 CASSGEPQGAGSPLHF TGCGCCAGCAGCGGGGAGCCTCAGGGGGCTGGTTCACCCCTCCACTTT
TRBJ2-7 14 TRBV7-2 . . CASSLGSGAGEQYF TGTGCCAGCAGCTTAGGGTCAGGGGCGGGCGAGCAGTACTTC
TRBJ1-4 18 TRBV19 . . CASSTLHSGTPNREKLFF TGTGCCAGTAGTACACTACACTCCGGGACTCCAAATAGGGAAAAACTGTTTTTT
TRBJ1-2 13 TRBV6-5 . . CASSGGPNYGYTF TGTGCCAGCAGCGGGGGGCCTAACTATGGCTACACCTTC
TRBJ2-5 16 TRBV6-1 . TRBD2 CASSEDVAGGRETQYF TGTGCCAGCAGTGAAGATGTAGCGGGGGGGCGAGAGACCCAGTACTTC
TRBJ2-5 15 TRBV4-1 . TRBD2 CASSKTSGGQETQYF TGCGCCAGCAGCAAGACTAGCGGGGGGCAAGAGACCCAGTACTTC
TRBJ2-2 15 TRBV18 few TRBD1 CASSPPMTGTGELFF TGTGCCAGCTCACCACCGATGACAGGGACCGGGGAGCTGTTTTTT
TRBJ2-1 15 TRBV9 . TRBD2 CASSVGGGGANEQFF TGTGCCAGCAGCGTAGGTGGCGGGGGGGCCAATGAGCAGTTCTTC
TRBJ2-3 14 TRBV2 . TRBD2 CASRRGSGTDTQYF TGTGCCAGCAGGCGGGGGAGCGGCACAGATACGCAGTATTTT
TRBJ1-5 14 TRBV2 . . CASSGQGSGQPQHF TGTGCCAGCAGTGGGCAGGGATCTGGTCAGCCCCAGCATTTT
TRBJ1-5 14 TRBV5-8 . TRBD1 CASSFGTGGQPQHF TGTGCCAGCAGCTTCGGGACAGGGGGGCAGCCCCAGCATTTT
TRBJ1-4 13 TRBV12-3/TRBV12-4 once TRBD1 CASMSQGVEKLFF TGTGCCAGCATGTCACAGGGGGTTGAAAAACTGTTTTTT
TRBJ1-1 12 TRBV3-1/TRBV3-2 . . CASSQGAAEAFF TGTGCCAGCAGCCAAGGGGCAGCTGAAGCTTTCTTT
TRBJ2-1 14 TRBV4-1 . TRBD2 CASSRAGAHNEQFF TGCGCCAGCAGCCGAGCGGGGGCACACAATGAGCAGTTCTTC
TRBJ1-1 12 TRBV29-1 . . CSVSSGWTEAFF TGCAGCGTCTCTTCGGGATGGACTGAAGCTTTCTTT
TRBJ1-6 12 TRBV6-5 . . CAISTEGSPLHF TGTGCCATCTCCACAGAGGGTTCACCCCTCCACTTT
TRBJ1-3 18 TRBV3-1/TRBV3-2 . . CASSQVHYGANSGNTIYF TGTGCCAGCAGCCAAGTTCACTACGGAGCAAACTCTGGAAACACCATATATTTT
TRBJ1-5 16 TRBV19 . . CASKTLDRIYNQPQHF TGTGCCAGTAAGACCCTCGACAGGATTTACAATCAGCCCCAGCATTTT
TRBJ2-2 17 TRBV6-6 . TRBD2 CASSPGGLAGVIGELFF TGTGCCAGCAGTCCTGGGGGACTAGCGGGGGTTATCGGGGAGCTGTTTTTT
TRBJ1-3 14 TRBV5-5 once . CASSLANAGNTIYF TGTGCCAGCAGCTTAGCCAACGCTGGAAACACCATATATTTT
TRBJ2-7 16 TRBV3-1/TRBV3-2 . . CASSARGAGVQYEQYF TGTGCCAGCAGCGCCCGGGGGGCAGGCGTACAGTACGAGCAGTACTTC
TRBJ2-4 16 TRBV5-1 . TRBD1 CASSFQTTGVGNIQYF TGCGCCAGCAGCTTCCAAACGACAGGGGTTGGTAACATTCAGTACTTC
TRBJ1-3 17 TRBV7-9 few . CASSLATSGNSGNTIYF TGTGCCAGCAGCTTGGCCACTTCAGGGAACTCTGGAAACACCATATATTTT
TRBJ1-5 15 TRBV7-2 . . CASSLAGSSNQPQHF TGTGCCAGCAGCTTAGCCGGGAGTAGCAATCAGCCCCAGCATTTT
TRBJ2-1 15 TRBV6-5 . . CASSSLGGPDNEQFF TGTGCCAGCAGTTCCTTGGGCGGGCCGGACAATGAGCAGTTCTTC
TRBJ1-2 16 TRBV5-5 few TRBD1 CASSSVPGQGDRGYTF TGTGCCAGCAGCTCGGTGCCGGGGCAGGGGGACCGTGGCTACACCTTC
TRBJ2-2 19 TRBV7-2 . TRBD2 CASSKGLAGGIMNTGELFF TGTGCCAGCAGCAAGGGACTAGCGGGGGGCATTATGAACACCGGGGAGCTGTTTTTT
TRBJ1-2 17 TRBV5-4 . TRBD1 CASRPTGGAVFDYGYTF TGTGCCAGCAGGCCGACAGGGGGCGCGGTCTTCGACTATGGCTACACCTTC